A single TCR beta chain is shown here with its context. This clonotype came up a few times. Its antigen specificity is not known. Base qualities are not provided; no much larger clone lies one nucleotide away. The source of the sample is a study of response to subunit inactivated influenza vaccine (dated by TCRdb to 2016 to 2018). As for the study more broadly: The study used deep quantitative T cell receptor repertoire profiling to track responses to a trivalent subunit inactivated influenza vaccine. The investigation overall reported the following: According to the authors, only a limited number of new T cells may be recruited by each seasonal influenza vaccination.

To prepare the library, RT-PCR was applied. Sequenced using an Illumina HiSeq 2500. Using fastp trimming at Q25 and MiXCR clonotype assembly, TCRdb reanalyzed the public sequencing data and kept in-frame beta chains. Every entry covers one CDR3 protein and lists the most common genes and DNA from its rows. In all, the sample holds about 500,000 distinct CDR3 sequences, and approximately 16% of those were seen once. Of the sample, 3% falls within the top ten clones. The clonotype originates from a man aged 45-69 years who received an inactivated influenza vaccine. Donor details come from another sample of the same person, matched by shared clones. This sample comprised CD4+ T cells sorted from PBMCs, obtained less than 30 months after vaccination.

The CDR3 protein: CSVAGSYNEQFF. The nucleotide sequence is TGCAGCGTTGCTGGCTCCTACAATGAGCAGTTCTTC. This sequence uses TRBV29-1 and TRBJ2-1, with the D gene too uncertain to name. There are 12 amino acids in the CDR3, from cysteine to phenylalanine inclusive. Of all the DNA, just the CDR3 is kept, 36 bases in frame from base 1. The germline V gene supplies CDR1 SQVTM and CDR2 ANQGSEA. V lost 4 bases and J lost 0 bases; the stretch between them is 4 bases long.